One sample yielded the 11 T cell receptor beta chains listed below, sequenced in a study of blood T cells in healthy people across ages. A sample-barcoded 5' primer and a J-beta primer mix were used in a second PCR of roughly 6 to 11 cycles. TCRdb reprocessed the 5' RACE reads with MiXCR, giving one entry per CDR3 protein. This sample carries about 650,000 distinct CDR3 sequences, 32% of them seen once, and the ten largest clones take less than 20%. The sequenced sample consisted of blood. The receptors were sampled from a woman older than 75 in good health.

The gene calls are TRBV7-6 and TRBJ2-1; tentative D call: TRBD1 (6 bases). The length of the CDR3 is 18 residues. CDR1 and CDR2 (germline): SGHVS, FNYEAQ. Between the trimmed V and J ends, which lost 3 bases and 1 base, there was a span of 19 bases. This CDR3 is CASSFRTMTGLSYNEQFF. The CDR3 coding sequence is TGTGCCAGCAGCTTTAGAACCATGACAGGACTTTCCTACAATGAGCAGTTCTTC.

The CDR3 loop is CASSNSGLIQEQYF. In nucleotides, the CDR3 is TGTGCCAGCAGCAACTCGGGACTTATCCAAGAGCAGTACTTC. The rearrangement joins TRBV5-5 to TRBJ2-7, with D perhaps TRBD2 (6 bases). Germline CDR1 and CDR2: SGHKS and YYEKEE (reference sequence). CDR3 size: 14 residues. Trimming stripped 4 bases from V and 7 bases from J, with 18 bases between. The full variable domain, its missing parts supplied by reference TRBV5-5 and TRBJ2-7, is DAGVTQSPTHLIKTRGQQVTLRCSPISGHKSVSWYQQVLGQGPQFIFQYYEKEERGRGNFPDRFSARQFPNYSSELNVNALLLGDSALYLCASSNSGLIQEQYFGPGTRLTVT.

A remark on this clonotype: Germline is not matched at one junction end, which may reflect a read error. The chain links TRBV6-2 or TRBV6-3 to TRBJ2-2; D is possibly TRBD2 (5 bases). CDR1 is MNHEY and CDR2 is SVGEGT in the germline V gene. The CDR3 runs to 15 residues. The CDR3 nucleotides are TGTGCCTGCAGTTGGGGAGTTCCGAACACCGGGGAGCTGTTTTTT. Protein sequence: CACSWGVPNTGELFF.

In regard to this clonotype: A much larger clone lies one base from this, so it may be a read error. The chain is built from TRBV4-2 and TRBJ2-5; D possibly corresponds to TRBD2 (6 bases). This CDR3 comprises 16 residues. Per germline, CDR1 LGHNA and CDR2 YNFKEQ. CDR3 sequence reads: CAGSQEGTGVQETQYF. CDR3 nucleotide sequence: TGTGCCGGCAGCCAAGAGGGGACGGGGGTCCAAGAGACCCAGTACTTC.

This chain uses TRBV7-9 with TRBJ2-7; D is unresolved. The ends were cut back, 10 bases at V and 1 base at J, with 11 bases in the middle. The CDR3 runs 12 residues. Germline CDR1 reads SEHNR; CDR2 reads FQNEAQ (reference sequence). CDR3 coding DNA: TGTGCCACCCGCGACGGATCCTACGAGCAGTACTTC. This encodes CATRDGSYEQYF.

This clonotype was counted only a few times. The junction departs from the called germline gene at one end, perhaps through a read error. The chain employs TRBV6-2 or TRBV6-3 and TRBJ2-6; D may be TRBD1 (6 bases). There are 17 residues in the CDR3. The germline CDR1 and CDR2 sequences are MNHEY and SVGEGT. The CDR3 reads CAGSTEGQPSGANVLTF. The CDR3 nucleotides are TGTGCCGGCAGTACTGAGGGACAACCTTCTGGGGCCAACGTCCTGACTTTC.

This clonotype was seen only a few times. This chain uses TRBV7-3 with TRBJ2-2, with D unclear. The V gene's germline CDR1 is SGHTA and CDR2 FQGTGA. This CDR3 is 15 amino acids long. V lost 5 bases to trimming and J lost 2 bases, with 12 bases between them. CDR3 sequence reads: CASSPLDGNTGELFF. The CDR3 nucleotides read TGTGCCAGCAGCCCGTTGGACGGAAACACCGGGGAGCTGTTTTTT.

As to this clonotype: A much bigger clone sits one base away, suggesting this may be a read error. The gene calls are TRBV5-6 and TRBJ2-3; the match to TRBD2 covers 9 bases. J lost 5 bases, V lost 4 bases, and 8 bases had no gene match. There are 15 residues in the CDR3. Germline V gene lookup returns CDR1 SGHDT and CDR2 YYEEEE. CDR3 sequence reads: CASSKLAGNKDTQYF. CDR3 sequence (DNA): TGTGCCAGCAGCAAGCTAGCGGGGAATAAAGATACGCAGTATTTT.

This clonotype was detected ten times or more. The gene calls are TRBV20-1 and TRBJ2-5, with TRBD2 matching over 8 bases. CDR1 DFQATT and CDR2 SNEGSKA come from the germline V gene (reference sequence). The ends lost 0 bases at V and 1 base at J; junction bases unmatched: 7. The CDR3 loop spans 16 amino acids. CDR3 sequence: CSARDPSGGLQETQYF. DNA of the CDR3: TGCAGTGCTAGAGATCCCAGCGGGGGACTCCAAGAGACCCAGTACTTC.

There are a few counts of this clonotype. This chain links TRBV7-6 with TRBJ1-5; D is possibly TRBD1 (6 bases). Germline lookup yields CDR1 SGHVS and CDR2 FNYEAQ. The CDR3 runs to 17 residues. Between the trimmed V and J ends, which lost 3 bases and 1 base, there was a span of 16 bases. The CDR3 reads CASSFRPGARSNQPQHF. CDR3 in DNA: TGTGCCAGCAGCTTCCGACCGGGGGCGCGGAGCAATCAGCCCCAGCATTTT.

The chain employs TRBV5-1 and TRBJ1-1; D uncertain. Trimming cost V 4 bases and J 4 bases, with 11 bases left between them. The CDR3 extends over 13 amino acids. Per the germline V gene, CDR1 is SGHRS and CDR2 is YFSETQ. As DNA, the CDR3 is TGCGCCAGCAGCGGACGGATAGGCACTGAAGCTTTCTTT. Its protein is CASSGRIGTEAFF.